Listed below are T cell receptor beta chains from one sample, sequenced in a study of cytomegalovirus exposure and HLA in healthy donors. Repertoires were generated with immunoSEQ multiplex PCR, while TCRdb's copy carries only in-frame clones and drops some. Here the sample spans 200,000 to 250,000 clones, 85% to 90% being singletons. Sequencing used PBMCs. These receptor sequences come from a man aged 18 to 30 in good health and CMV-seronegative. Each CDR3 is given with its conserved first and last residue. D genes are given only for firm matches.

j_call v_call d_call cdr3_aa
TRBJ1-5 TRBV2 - CASSEEQGNQPQHF
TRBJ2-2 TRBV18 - CASSSGQGNTGELFF
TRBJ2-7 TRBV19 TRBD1 CASSMTAGGAEQYF
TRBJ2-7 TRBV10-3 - CAISESAGRGEQYF
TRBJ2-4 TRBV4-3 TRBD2 CASSQAKGLAEENIQYF
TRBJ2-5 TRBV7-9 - CASSPRETQYF
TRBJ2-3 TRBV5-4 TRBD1 CASRGTGRGDTQYF
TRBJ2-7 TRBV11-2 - CASSLEWRGGYEQYF
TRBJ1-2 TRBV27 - CASSKQGIYGYTF
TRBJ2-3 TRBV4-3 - CASSQDRYTDTQYF
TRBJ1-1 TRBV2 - CASTSLMNTEAFF
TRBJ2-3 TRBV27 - CASSFLASASTDTQYF
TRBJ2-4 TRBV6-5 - CASSYSRVAKNIQYF
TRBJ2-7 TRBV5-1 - CASSSDSYREQYF
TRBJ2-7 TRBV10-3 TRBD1 CATTGTGSYEQYF
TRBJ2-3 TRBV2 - CASRAITDTQYF
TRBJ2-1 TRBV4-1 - CASSQGAGEQFF
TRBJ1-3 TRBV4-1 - CASSQESSSSGNTIYF
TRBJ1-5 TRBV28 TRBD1 CASSFPTGGSQPQHF
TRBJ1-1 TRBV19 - CASSISTGPGAEAFF
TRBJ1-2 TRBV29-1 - CSVDASLVPYGYTF
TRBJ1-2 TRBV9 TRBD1 CASRGTGEVGYGYTF
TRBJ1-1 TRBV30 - CAWSADGGEAFF
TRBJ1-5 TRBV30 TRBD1 CAWSVQPHRQGYNQPQHF